Each of the 2 T cell receptor beta chains below was sequenced from the same sample in a study of T cell responses to AZD1222 COVID-19 vaccine. Measured with immunoSEQ multiplex PCR; TCRdb has only the in-frame clones, and not every one. The data contain more than 250,000 clones, about 92% of them seen just once; the ten biggest clones take up roughly 0.51%. The sample in question was peripheral blood, obtained on day 0 of AZD1222 vaccination. Source of these receptors: an adult in good health.

The chain uses TRBV28 and TRBJ1-2; 9 nucleotides match TRBD1. The V segment lost 3 bases and the J segment 4 bases; nucleotides outside the gene matches: 9. CDR1 and CDR2 (germline): MDHEN, SYDVKM. The length of the CDR3 is 16 residues. CDR3: CASSFPPGTGTYGYTF. DNA for the CDR3: TGTGCCAGCAGTTTCCCGCCGGGGACAGGGACCTATGGCTACACCTTC.

The chain joins TRBV5-4 to TRBJ2-7; no clear D gene. There are 12 residues in the CDR3. Germline V lookup: CDR1 SGHNT, CDR2 YYREEE (reference sequence). V lost 1 base to trimming and J lost 5 bases, with 7 bases between them. CDR3 nucleotide sequence: TGTGCCAGCAGCTTGCCCGATAACGAGCAGTACTTC. Translating gives CASSLPDNEQYF.